This TCR beta chain was recorded in a study of T cells after yellow fever vaccination. Study details: Researchers used SMART-Seq v4 Ultra Low Input to prepare fractions that had low cell numbers. Study outcomes and limitations: Peaking faster, on day 5 versus 15, the secondary response was nonetheless weaker.

The J segment lost 3 bases and the V segment lost 5 bases, leaving 7 bases of the junction unmatched. CDR1 is SQVTM and CDR2 is ANQGSEA in the germline V gene. CDR3 length: 14 amino acids. A 5'RACE template-switching step, the method used to make TCR cDNA, added a universal primer site and UMIs. MiXCR, run by TCRdb on the 5' RACE reads, gives a single entry per CDR3 protein. The sample holds 45,000 to 60,000 distinct CDR3 sequences; less than 8% are singletons and the top ten take roughly 24%. This clonotype was counted many times. The TCR sequence derives from a man between 18 and 29 years old who received the YFV17D yellow fever vaccine. The starting material was CD8+ T cells not binding an NS4B(214-222) dextramer, sorted from PBMCs, obtained approximately 40 days after the first yellow fever vaccination. J is TRBJ2-3 and V is TRBV29-1, with 8 bases lining up with TRBD2. CDR3 nucleotides: TGCAGCGTTCTACTAGCGGTTGGAACAGATACGCAGTATTTT. This encodes CSVLLAVGTDTQYF.